This TCR beta chain was recovered during a study of CD8 T cells in ankylosing spondylitis. In germline, CDR1 is MNHEY, CDR2 SMNVEV (reference sequence). The ends were cut back, 3 bases at V and 3 bases at J, with 6 bases in the middle. The CDR3 covers 13 residues. This clonotype was counted many times. Its antigen is unidentified. TCR beta libraries were made by quantitative 5'-RACE with molecular barcodes. TCRdb itself ran the 5' RACE reads through MiXCR, one entry per CDR3 protein. The table records about 230,000 distinct CDR3 sequences, roughly 8% of them present only once. Findings and limits, study-wide: Both synovial fluid and blood in reactive arthritis had previously been reported to carry some motif variants. Made up of under 10 highly homologous variants, a TCR beta motif appeared characteristic of ankylosing spondylitis blood. Disease-linked clones, CD8+, were relatively rare in peripheral blood.

This clonotype was sampled from a female donor with ankylosing spondylitis or in good health (not recorded which). J is TRBJ1-5 and V is TRBV27; no reliable D call. The material sequenced was blood, either unsorted or a sorted T cell fraction (not recorded which). CDR3 region: CASSFQVNQPQHF. The DNA for the CDR3 is TGTGCCAGCAGTTTCCAGGTCAATCAGCCCCAGCATTTT.